Below, one T cell receptor (beta chain) is given with its context. The antigen remains unidentified. A much larger clone differs by one base, so this may be a read error. This record comes from a study of tumor-infiltrating lymphocytes in primary liver carcinoma. General study results and limits: Tumors had a top-250-clone fraction that was significantly higher than blood (p = 0.039).

With approximately 500 ng total RNA as template and a constant-region primer, TCR beta cDNA was made. Three-round nested multiplex PCR performed with slightly modified ARM-PCR produced the TCR beta libraries. TRBV1-TRBV30 forward and Cbeta reverse primers drove the first two roughly 10-cycle rounds. Each CDR3 protein gets one entry after TCRdb re-called the multiplex PCR reads with MiXCR. The sample consists of 300,000 to 400,000 distinct CDR3 sequences, almost 65% of them appearing once. Both blood RNA, taken from unsorted whole blood, and germline DNA were extracted. Trimming left V 6 bases short and J 4 bases short, with 19 bases between. The CDR3 is 16 residues long. Germline V gene sequence: CDR1 MNHNS, CDR2 SASEGT.

The specimen sequenced was peripheral blood. J is TRBJ1-5 and V is TRBV6-1; possibly TRBD1 for D (6 bases). The source of this sequence is a man aged 40-50 years with primary liver carcinoma and hepatitis B virus infection. The CDR3 loop is CASRARDGQMNQPQHF. DNA for the CDR3: TGTGCCAGCAGGGCCCGGGACGGACAGATGAATCAGCCCCAGCATTTT.